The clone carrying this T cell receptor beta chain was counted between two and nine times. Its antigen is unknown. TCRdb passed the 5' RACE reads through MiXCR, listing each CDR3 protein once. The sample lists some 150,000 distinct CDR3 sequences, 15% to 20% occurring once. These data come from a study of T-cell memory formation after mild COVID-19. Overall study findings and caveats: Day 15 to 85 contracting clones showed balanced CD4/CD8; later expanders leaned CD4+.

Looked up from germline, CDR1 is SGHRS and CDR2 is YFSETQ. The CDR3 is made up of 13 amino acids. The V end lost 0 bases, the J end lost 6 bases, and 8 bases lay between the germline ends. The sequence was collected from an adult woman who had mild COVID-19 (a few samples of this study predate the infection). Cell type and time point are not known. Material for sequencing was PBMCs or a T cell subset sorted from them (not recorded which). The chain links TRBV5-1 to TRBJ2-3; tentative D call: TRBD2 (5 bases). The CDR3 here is CASSLGAGDTQYF. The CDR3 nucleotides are TGCGCCAGCAGCTTGGGGGCGGGTGATACGCAGTATTTT. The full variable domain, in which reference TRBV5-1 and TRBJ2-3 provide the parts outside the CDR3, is KAGVTQTPRYLIKTRGQQVTLSCSPISGHRSVSWYQQTPGQGLQFLFEYFSETQRNKGNFPGRFSGRQFSNSRSEMNVSTLELGDSALYLCASSLGAGDTQYFGPGTRLTVL.